Listed below are T cell receptor beta chains from one sample, sequenced in a study of radiation and T cells in renal cell carcinoma. Data came from immunoSEQ multiplex PCR; TCRdb stores just in-frame clones and leaves some out. This table holds 160,000 or so clones, roughly 89% found once. The specimen was blood, collected from a patient whose treatment included radiotherapy and nephrectomy. Every receptor here comes from a woman aged 50 to 60 with renal cell carcinoma. The CDR3 runs from the conserved cysteine through the conserved F or W. The D gene is left open where the match is weak. Clone size is not always given. Where it is, it says once, few, many or a class for expanded clones.

few	TRBJ1-4	.	TRBV6-5	CASRLTVRDEKLFF	TGTGCCAGCAGACTGACAGTGAGGGATGAAAAACTGTTTTTT
.	TRBJ1-2	TRBD1	TRBV25-1	CASSPGQGRYGYTF	TGTGCCAGCAGTCCGGGACAGGGGCGCTATGGCTACACCTTC
.	TRBJ2-5	.	TRBV15	CATSRDRGRARETQYF	TGTGCCACCAGCAGAGATCGGGGCAGGGCTCGGGAGACCCAGTACTTC
few	TRBJ1-1	.	TRBV20-1	CSALRYTEAFF	TGCAGTGCCCTTCGATACACTGAAGCTTTCTTT
once	TRBJ2-1	.	TRBV7-2	CASSLNLDGEQFF	TGTGCCAGCAGCTTAAACCTGGATGGTGAGCAGTTCTTC
.	TRBJ1-6	TRBD1	TRBV27	CAGTQGRSPLHF	TGTGCCGGAACACAGGGGAGGTCACCCCTCCACTTT
.	TRBJ2-1	TRBD2	TRBV4-3	CASSQATSGGANEQFF	TGCGCCAGCAGCCAGGCGACTAGCGGGGGGGCGAATGAGCAGTTCTTC
.	TRBJ2-5	TRBD1	TRBV25-1	CASSESGTGRETQYF	TGTGCCAGCAGTGAATCAGGGACAGGGAGAGAGACCCAGTACTTC
.	TRBJ1-2	.	TRBV2	CASSERVYGYTF	TGTGCCAGCAGTGAGCGAGTCTATGGCTACACCTTC
.	TRBJ2-2	TRBD1	TRBV10-3	CAISEQGPSTGELFF	TGTGCCATCAGTGAACAGGGGCCTAGCACCGGGGAGCTGTTTTTT
.	TRBJ1-4	.	TRBV6-5	CASSYSRQPNEKLFF	TGTGCCAGCAGTTACTCGCGCCAGCCTAATGAAAAACTGTTTTTT
.	TRBJ2-5	TRBD2	TRBV6-5	CATAGGARETQYF	TGTGCCACCGCGGGGGGGGCCCGAGAGACCCAGTACTTC
once	TRBJ1-2	.	TRBV14	CASSQVTYYGYTF	TGTGCCAGCAGCCAAGTAACATACTATGGCTACACCTTC
.	TRBJ2-2	.	TRBV9	CASSVGGTGELFF	TGTGCCAGCAGCGTAGGGGGCACCGGGGAGCTGTTTTTT
once	TRBJ1-3	.	TRBV7-8	CASSLDSNSGNTIYF	TGTGCCAGCAGCTTGGACTCTAATTCCGGAAACACCATATATTTT
.	TRBJ2-7	.	TRBV13	CASSFPPSSYEQYF	TGTGCCAGCAGCTTCCCCCCGAGCTCCTACGAGCAGTACTTC
.	TRBJ2-5	.	TRBV7-2	CASSGVTGETQYF	TGTGCCAGCAGCGGTGTCACAGGAGAGACCCAGTACTTC
.	TRBJ2-5	TRBD2	TRBV6-1	CASSRLAGELETQYF	TGTGCCAGCAGTCGACTAGCGGGGGAATTAGAGACCCAGTACTTC
.	TRBJ1-6	TRBD1	TRBV2	CASSAGDYTGVDSPLHF	TGTGCCAGCAGTGCAGGGGACTATACAGGGGTTGATTCACCCCTCCACTTT
.	TRBJ2-2	.	TRBV6-1	CASKPLGTNTGELFF	TGTGCCAGCAAGCCCCTTGGCACGAACACCGGGGAGCTGTTTTTT
once	TRBJ2-5	TRBD2	TRBV6-5	CASSTSGIHQETQYF	TGTGCCAGCAGTACTAGCGGGATCCACCAAGAGACCCAGTACTTC
few	TRBJ1-1	.	TRBV5-4	CASSSPGGGYDVEAFF	TGTGCCAGCAGCTCCCCTGGTGGGGGTTATGATGTTGAAGCTTTCTTT
.	TRBJ2-7	TRBD1	TRBV7-8	CASSLVSAGQGYEQYF	TGTGCCAGCAGCTTAGTGAGTGCGGGACAGGGTTACGAGCAGTACTTC
.	TRBJ2-2	.	TRBV4-3	CASSQVYLASGIAGELFF	TGCGCCAGCAGCCAAGTTTATTTAGCCTCAGGGATCGCCGGGGAGCTGTTTTTT
.	TRBJ2-5	.	TRBV5-6	CASSFGQSETQYF	TGTGCCAGCAGCTTTGGACAGTCAGAGACCCAGTACTTC
.	TRBJ1-2	.	TRBV2	CASRYSVGYTF	TGTGCCAGCAGATATAGCGTCGGCTACACCTTC
few	TRBJ2-7	TRBD1	TRBV6-5	CASSWSQGAGYEQYF	TGTGCCAGCAGTTGGTCACAGGGGGCGGGCTACGAGCAGTACTTC
.	TRBJ1-1	.	TRBV7-2	CASSLGQANTEAFF	TGTGCCAGCAGCTTAGGGCAGGCCAACACTGAAGCTTTCTTT
.	TRBJ2-1	TRBD2	TRBV5-4	CASSSGTSGGYNEQFF	TGTGCCAGCAGCTCCGGGACTAGCGGGGGGTACAATGAGCAGTTCTTC
once	TRBJ1-1	.	TRBV7-2	CASSLDSAGVNEAFF	TGTGCCAGCAGCCTGGACAGTGCGGGTGTAAATGAAGCTTTCTTT
.	TRBJ2-3	.	TRBV6-6	CASSLRAGGSTDTQYF	TGTGCCAGCAGCCTAAGGGCCGGTGGGAGCACAGATACGCAGTATTTT
.	TRBJ2-7	TRBD2	TRBV6-1	CASSEATSGGAYEQYF	TGTGCCAGCAGTGAAGCTACTAGCGGGGGGGCCTACGAGCAGTACTTC